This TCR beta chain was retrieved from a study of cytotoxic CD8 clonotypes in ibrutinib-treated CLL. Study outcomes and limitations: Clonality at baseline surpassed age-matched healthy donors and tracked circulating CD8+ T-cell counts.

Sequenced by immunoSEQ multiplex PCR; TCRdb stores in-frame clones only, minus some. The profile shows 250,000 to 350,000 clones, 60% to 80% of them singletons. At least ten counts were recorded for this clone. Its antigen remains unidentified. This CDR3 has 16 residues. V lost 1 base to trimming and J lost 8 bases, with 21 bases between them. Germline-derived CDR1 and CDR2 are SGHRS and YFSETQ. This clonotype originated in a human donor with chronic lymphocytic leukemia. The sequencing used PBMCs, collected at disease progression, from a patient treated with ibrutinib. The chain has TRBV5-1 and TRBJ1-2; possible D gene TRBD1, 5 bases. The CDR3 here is CASSLLAGLAHEGYTF. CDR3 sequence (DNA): TGCGCCAGCAGCTTGTTGGCAGGGCTCGCCCATGAGGGCTACACCTTC.